This TCR beta chain was identified in a study of PD-L1 blockade in urothelial cancer. In the study overall: Prior chemotherapy regimens per patient numbered 0 to 3. Researchers looked at the blood 3 weeks (second dose) and 6 weeks after treatment began.

Produced via immunoSEQ multiplex PCR; TCRdb's table is partial and in-frame only. The sample yields around 40,000 clones, 75% to 90% seen once. This receptor was obtained from a man aged 60 to 75 with urothelial cancer. The material sequenced was PBMCs, taken around atezolizumab (anti-PD-L1) treatment.

The CDR3 loop is CASSLAVGTGGSGNTIYF. CDR3 bases: TGCGCCAGCAGCTTGGCCGTCGGGACAGGGGGCTCTGGAAACACCATATATTTT. This chain joins TRBV5-1 and TRBJ1-3; TRBD1 aligns across 11 bases. J lost 0 bases, V lost 0 bases, and 5 bases had no gene match. The CDR3 consists of 18 residues. Germline V CDR1 and CDR2: SGHRS, YFSETQ.